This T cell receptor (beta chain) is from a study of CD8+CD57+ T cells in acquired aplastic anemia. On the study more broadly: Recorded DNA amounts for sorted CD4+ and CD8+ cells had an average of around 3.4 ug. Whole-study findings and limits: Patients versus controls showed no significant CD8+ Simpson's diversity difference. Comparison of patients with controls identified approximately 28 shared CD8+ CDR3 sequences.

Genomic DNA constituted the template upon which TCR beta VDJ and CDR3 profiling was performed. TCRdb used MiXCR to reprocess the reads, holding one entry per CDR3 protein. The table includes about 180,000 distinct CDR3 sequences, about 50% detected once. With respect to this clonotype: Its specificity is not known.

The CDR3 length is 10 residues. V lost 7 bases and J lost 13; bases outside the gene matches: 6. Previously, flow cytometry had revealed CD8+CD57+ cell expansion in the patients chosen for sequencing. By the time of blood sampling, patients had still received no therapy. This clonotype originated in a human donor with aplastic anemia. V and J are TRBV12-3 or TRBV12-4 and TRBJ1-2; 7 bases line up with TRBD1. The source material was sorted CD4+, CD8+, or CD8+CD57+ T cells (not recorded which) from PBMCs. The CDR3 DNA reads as TGTGCCAGCATCCGACAGGGACTCACCTTC. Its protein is CASIRQGLTF.